These 16 T cell receptor beta chains share one sample of origin, sequenced in a study of T cells after yellow fever vaccination. TCRdb independently ran MiXCR on the 5' RACE reads; one entry per CDR3 protein. The sample consists of 280,000 or so distinct CDR3 sequences, 8.7% of them appearing once. The sequencing used CD4+ T cells sorted from PBMCs, collected 5 days after the yellow fever booster vaccination. The receptor source for this set is a man younger than 30 who received the YFV17D yellow fever vaccine.

The table lists this clonotype with a few counts. The V and J genes are TRBV6-5 and TRBJ1-1; D is undetermined. Germline values: CDR1 MNHEY, CDR2 SVGAGI. The length of the CDR3 is 11 residues. Trimming cost V 6 bases and J 6 bases, with 8 bases left between them. DNA of the CDR3: TGTGCCAGCAGGGGAATGTCTGAAGCTTTCTTT. This translates into CASRGMSEAFF.

This clonotype was seen only a few times. This chain joins TRBV2 and TRBJ1-5; D not resolved. Germline V gene lookup returns CDR1 SNHLY and CDR2 FYNNEI. There are 13 residues in the CDR3. V lost 6 bases and J lost 4, with 10 bases in between. CDR3 DNA: TGTGCCAGCAGCGCGGACGTAAATCAGCCCCAGCATTTT. This translates into CASSADVNQPQHF.

This clonotype was recorded at least ten times. The chain has TRBV6-2 or TRBV6-3 and TRBJ2-5; D possibly corresponds to TRBD2 (6 bases). The CDR3 runs 15 residues. The V and J ends lost 1 base and 3 bases respectively, with 12 bases between them. The germline CDR1 and CDR2 sequences are MNHEY and SVGEGT. The CDR3 spells CASSYFGGAKETQYF. The CDR3 DNA is TGTGCCAGCAGTTACTTTGGCGGGGCCAAAGAGACCCAGTACTTC.

This chain uses TRBV5-6 with TRBJ1-4; D not resolved. Germline assignment: CDR1 SGHDT and CDR2 YYEEEE. The CDR3 is 15 amino acids. Trimming left V 1 base short and J 8 bases short, with 15 bases between. The CDR3 DNA is TGTGCCAGCAGCTTGTACGGGGTCCTTGGAGAAAAACTGTTTTTT. Protein sequence: CASSLYGVLGEKLFF.

This clonotype occurred a few times. The rearrangement links TRBV18 to TRBJ2-1, with a weak D call TRBD1 (5 bases). Trimming pared 6 bases from V and 0 bases from J, leaving 15 bases between. CDR3 length: 16 residues. The V gene's germline CDR1 is KGHSH and CDR2 LQKENI. This CDR3 reads CASSPRGGSSYNEQFF. The DNA for the CDR3 is TGTGCCAGCTCCCCAAGGGGCGGCAGCTCCTACAATGAGCAGTTCTTC.

Here the CDR3 DNA reads TGCAGTGCCCCGGTCACGGGCAACAGTTCACCCCTCCACTTT. Its protein is CSAPVTGNSSPLHF. The V gene is TRBV20-1, the J gene TRBJ1-6, with D unclear. The V gene lost 6 bases and the J gene lost 9 bases, with 18 bases spanning the gap. CDR1 is DFQATT and CDR2 is SNEGSKA in the germline V gene (reference sequence). The length of the CDR3 is 14 residues.

This clonotype was found a few times. This rearrangement joins TRBV7-2 to TRBJ2-1; D remains ambiguous. There are 14 residues in the CDR3. The germline V gene encodes CDR1 SGHTA and CDR2 FQGNSA. The V and J ends lost 1 base and 8 bases respectively, with 12 bases between them. The CDR3 DNA follows: TGTGCCAGCAGCTTAGTGTTGATTCCCTATGAGCAGTTCTTC. This sequence encodes CASSLVLIPYEQFF.

This clonotype was detected only a few times. This chain joins TRBV25-1 and TRBJ2-3; D is ambiguous. CDR1 is MGHDK, CDR2 SYGVNS, per germline. This CDR3 is built from 15 residues. Trimming shortened V by 1 base and J by 4 bases, and 12 bases separated the two germline ends. The CDR3 reads CASSELGRSPDTQYF. CDR3 DNA: TGTGCCAGCAGTGAATTAGGCAGGTCTCCAGATACGCAGTATTTT.

This clonotype has a count of ten or more. The V gene is TRBV10-3, the J gene TRBJ2-3, with 13 bases lining up with TRBD2. The V segment lost 4 bases and the J segment 6 bases; nucleotides outside the gene matches: 7. Germline V gene data show CDR1 as ENHRY and CDR2 as SYGVKD. The length of the CDR3 is 16 residues. CDR3 nucleotide sequence: TGTGCCATCAGTGGGACTAGCGGGGGCCTCCTGGATACGCAGTATTTT. Protein product: CAISGTSGGLLDTQYF.

The sample holds many counts of this clonotype. The V gene is TRBV12-3 or TRBV12-4, the J gene TRBJ2-7, with D uncertain. The CDR3 consists of 14 residues. V was cut by 6 bases and J by 1 base, with 13 bases left in between. The CDR3 bases are TGTGCCAGCAGCCCCTTCCACCGATCCTACGAGCAGTACTTC. Amino acids: CASSPFHRSYEQYF.

This clonotype has more than one count but fewer than ten. The chain couples TRBV6-2 or TRBV6-3 to TRBJ1-6; D is unresolved. Germline-derived CDR1 and CDR2 are MNHEY and SVGEGT. With 2 bases removed from V and 8 bases from J, the gap between germline ends came to 4 bases. This CDR3 has 12 amino acids. CDR3 DNA sequence: TGTGCCAGCAGTTACCAGGATTCACCCCTCCACTTT. It yields the protein CASSYQDSPLHF.

The V call is TRBV5-1, the J call TRBJ2-1; 8 nucleotides match TRBD1. The CDR3 contains 14 residues. Germline loops: CDR1 SGHRS, CDR2 YFSETQ. The ends lost 0 bases at V and 8 bases at J; junction bases unmatched: 4. The CDR3 coding sequence is TGCGCCAGCAGCTTGGCGTGGACAGGGCATGAGCAGTTCTTC. Protein product: CASSLAWTGHEQFF.

This clonotype was seen a few times. The chain recombines TRBV7-9 with TRBJ2-3, with D unclear. The CDR3 loop spans 12 amino acids. Germline CDR1 is SEHNR and CDR2 is FQNEAQ (reference sequence). Trimming took off 5 bases at V and 6 bases at J, with 9 bases between the two ends. The CDR3 here is CASSQDIDTQYF. Written as DNA, the CDR3 is TGTGCCAGCAGCCAAGACATCGATACGCAGTATTTT.

This clonotype was found a few times. The chain couples TRBV20-1 to TRBJ2-5; 7 bases fit TRBD2. From germline, CDR1 is DFQATT and CDR2 SNEGSKA (reference sequence). The V and J ends lost 8 bases and 7 bases, in that order; junction bases with no gene match: 16. The CDR3 sequence is 14 residues long. CDR3: CSFGSSGSGRTQYF. DNA of the CDR3: TGCAGTTTTGGTTCTAGCGGTAGCGGTCGGACCCAGTACTTC.

The chain is built from TRBV4-1 and TRBJ2-6; D not certain. V was pared by 0 bases and J by 13 bases, with 10 bases between. The CDR3 length is 13 residues. Germline V gives CDR1 MGHRA, CDR2 YSYEKL. The CDR3 coding sequence is TGCGCCAGCAGCCAAGAACCGCACCGGGTCCTGACTTTC. Translation gives CASSQEPHRVLTF.

This chain links TRBV10-3 with TRBJ2-7, with 12 positions matching TRBD2. The CDR3 length is 13 residues. V lost 10 bases and J lost 4; bases outside the gene matches: 5. Germline values: CDR1 ENHRY, CDR2 SYGVKD. The CDR3 DNA sequence: TGTGCCACCAGACTAGCGGGAGCTTACGAGCAGTACGTC. This gives the protein CATRLAGAYEQYV.